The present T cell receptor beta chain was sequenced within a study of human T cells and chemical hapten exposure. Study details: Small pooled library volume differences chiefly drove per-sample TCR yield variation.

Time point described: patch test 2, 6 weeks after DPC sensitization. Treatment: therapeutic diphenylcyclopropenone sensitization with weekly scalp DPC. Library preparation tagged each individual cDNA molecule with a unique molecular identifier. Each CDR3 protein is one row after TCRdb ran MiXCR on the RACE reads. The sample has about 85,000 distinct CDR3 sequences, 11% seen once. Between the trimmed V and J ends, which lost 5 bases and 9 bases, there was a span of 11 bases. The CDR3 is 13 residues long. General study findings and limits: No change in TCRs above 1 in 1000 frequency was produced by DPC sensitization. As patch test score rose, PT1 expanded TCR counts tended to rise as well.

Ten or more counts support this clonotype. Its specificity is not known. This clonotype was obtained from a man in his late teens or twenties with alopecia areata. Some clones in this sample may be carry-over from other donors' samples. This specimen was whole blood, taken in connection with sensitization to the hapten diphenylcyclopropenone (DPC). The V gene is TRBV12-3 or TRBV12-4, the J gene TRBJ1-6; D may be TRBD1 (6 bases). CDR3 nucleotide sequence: TGTGCCAGCAGTCAGGGGAGGACTTCACCCCTCCACTTT. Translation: CASSQGRTSPLHF.